The present TCR beta chain was sequenced within a study of CXCR3-negative and CXCR3-positive naive CD8 T cells. Libraries of TRB cDNA were made by 5' RACE and carried UMIs. For each CDR3 protein, TCRdb gives one entry from its re-call of the 5' RACE reads, without DNA. Here the sample table reports 50,000 to 65,000 distinct CDR3 sequences. Sequenced input: naive CXCR3- CD8+ T cells from blood. Noted subset: CD45RO-CCR7+CD27+CD95- naive CD8+ T cells lacking CXCR3 (TNR3-). This TCR was recovered from a human donor in good health. Some clones in this sample may be carry-over from other donors' samples.

CDR3 residues: CASSRLTRQNTEAFF. The chain employs TRBV27 and TRBJ1-1. Germline-derived CDR1 and CDR2 are MNHEY and SMNVEV (reference sequence). This CDR3 has 15 residues.